This TCR beta chain was sequenced in a study of tumor-infiltrating lymphocytes in localized non-small cell lung cancer. Study as a whole: Several tumor histologies, both smoking statuses, and some post-neoadjuvant chemotherapy samples were included. General study points: Not all patients were TCR sequenced, owing to tissue quantity. Each assay used a separate piece of the same tissue.

Clones were read by immunoSEQ multiplex PCR, and TCRdb kept only the in-frame ones, dropping some. Here the sample spans some 11,000 clones, roughly three quarters being singletons. Turning to this clone: Its target is not known.

CDR3 length equals 14 residues. The germline V gene encodes CDR1 MNHEY and CDR2 SVGAGI. The trim removed 5 bases at V and 4 bases at J, leaving 3 bases unmatched. What was sequenced was uninvolved lung tissue not adjacent to the tumor. This sequence originates from a human donor with non-small cell lung cancer. The J gene is TRBJ1-5, the V gene TRBV6-5; 9 bases align to TRBD1. The CDR3 DNA is TGTGCCAGCAGTAGGGGGACAGGGAATCAGCCCCAGCATTTT. Translation gives CASSRGTGNQPQHF.